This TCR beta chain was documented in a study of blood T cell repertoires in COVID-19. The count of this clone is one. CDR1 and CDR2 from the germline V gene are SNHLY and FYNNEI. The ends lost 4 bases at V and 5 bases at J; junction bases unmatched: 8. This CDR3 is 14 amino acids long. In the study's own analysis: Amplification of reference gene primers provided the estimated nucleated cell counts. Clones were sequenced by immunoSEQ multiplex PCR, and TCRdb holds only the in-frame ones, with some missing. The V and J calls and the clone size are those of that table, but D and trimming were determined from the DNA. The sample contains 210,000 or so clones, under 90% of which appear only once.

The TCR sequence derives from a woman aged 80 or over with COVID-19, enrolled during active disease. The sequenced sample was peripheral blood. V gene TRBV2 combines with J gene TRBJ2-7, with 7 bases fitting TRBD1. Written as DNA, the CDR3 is TGTGCCAGCAGTGTAGAGACAGGGTCAGACGAGCAGTACTTC. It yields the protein CASSVETGSDEQYF.